A selection of T cell receptor beta chains follows, all from one sample in a study of CD4 T cells in relation to SARS-CoV-2 and coronaviruses. Measured with immunoSEQ multiplex PCR; TCRdb has only the in-frame clones, and not every one. This sample carries under 35,000 clones, 70% to 80% of them seen once, and the ten largest clones take roughly 17%. Their recognized antigens are unknown. Sequences were obtained from CD4+ T cells from PBMCs, cultured in vitro. Receptors were obtained from a human donor in good health. Both conserved end residues are part of each CDR3.

cdr3_aa: CASSPPGGYGEKLFF; v_call: TRBV18; j_call: TRBJ1-4
cdr3_aa: CSVRRQGGPNTEAFF; v_call: TRBV29-1; j_call: TRBJ1-1
cdr3_aa: CSASPDNLKQGGNTEAFF; v_call: TRBV20-1; j_call: TRBJ1-1
cdr3_aa: CASSASGGAGETQYF; v_call: TRBV9; j_call: TRBJ2-5
cdr3_aa: CASSPEAAQGPGAFF; v_call: TRBV18; j_call: TRBJ1-1
cdr3_aa: CASSTYGQGVDGYTF; v_call: TRBV7-9; j_call: TRBJ1-2
cdr3_aa: CASSLQGYEQYF; v_call: TRBV5-5; j_call: TRBJ2-7
cdr3_aa: CASSQVVGGGYTF; v_call: TRBV14; j_call: TRBJ1-2
cdr3_aa: CASTGSTEAFF; v_call: TRBV6-5; j_call: TRBJ1-1
cdr3_aa: CASSSGDTQYF; v_call: TRBV11-3; j_call: TRBJ2-3